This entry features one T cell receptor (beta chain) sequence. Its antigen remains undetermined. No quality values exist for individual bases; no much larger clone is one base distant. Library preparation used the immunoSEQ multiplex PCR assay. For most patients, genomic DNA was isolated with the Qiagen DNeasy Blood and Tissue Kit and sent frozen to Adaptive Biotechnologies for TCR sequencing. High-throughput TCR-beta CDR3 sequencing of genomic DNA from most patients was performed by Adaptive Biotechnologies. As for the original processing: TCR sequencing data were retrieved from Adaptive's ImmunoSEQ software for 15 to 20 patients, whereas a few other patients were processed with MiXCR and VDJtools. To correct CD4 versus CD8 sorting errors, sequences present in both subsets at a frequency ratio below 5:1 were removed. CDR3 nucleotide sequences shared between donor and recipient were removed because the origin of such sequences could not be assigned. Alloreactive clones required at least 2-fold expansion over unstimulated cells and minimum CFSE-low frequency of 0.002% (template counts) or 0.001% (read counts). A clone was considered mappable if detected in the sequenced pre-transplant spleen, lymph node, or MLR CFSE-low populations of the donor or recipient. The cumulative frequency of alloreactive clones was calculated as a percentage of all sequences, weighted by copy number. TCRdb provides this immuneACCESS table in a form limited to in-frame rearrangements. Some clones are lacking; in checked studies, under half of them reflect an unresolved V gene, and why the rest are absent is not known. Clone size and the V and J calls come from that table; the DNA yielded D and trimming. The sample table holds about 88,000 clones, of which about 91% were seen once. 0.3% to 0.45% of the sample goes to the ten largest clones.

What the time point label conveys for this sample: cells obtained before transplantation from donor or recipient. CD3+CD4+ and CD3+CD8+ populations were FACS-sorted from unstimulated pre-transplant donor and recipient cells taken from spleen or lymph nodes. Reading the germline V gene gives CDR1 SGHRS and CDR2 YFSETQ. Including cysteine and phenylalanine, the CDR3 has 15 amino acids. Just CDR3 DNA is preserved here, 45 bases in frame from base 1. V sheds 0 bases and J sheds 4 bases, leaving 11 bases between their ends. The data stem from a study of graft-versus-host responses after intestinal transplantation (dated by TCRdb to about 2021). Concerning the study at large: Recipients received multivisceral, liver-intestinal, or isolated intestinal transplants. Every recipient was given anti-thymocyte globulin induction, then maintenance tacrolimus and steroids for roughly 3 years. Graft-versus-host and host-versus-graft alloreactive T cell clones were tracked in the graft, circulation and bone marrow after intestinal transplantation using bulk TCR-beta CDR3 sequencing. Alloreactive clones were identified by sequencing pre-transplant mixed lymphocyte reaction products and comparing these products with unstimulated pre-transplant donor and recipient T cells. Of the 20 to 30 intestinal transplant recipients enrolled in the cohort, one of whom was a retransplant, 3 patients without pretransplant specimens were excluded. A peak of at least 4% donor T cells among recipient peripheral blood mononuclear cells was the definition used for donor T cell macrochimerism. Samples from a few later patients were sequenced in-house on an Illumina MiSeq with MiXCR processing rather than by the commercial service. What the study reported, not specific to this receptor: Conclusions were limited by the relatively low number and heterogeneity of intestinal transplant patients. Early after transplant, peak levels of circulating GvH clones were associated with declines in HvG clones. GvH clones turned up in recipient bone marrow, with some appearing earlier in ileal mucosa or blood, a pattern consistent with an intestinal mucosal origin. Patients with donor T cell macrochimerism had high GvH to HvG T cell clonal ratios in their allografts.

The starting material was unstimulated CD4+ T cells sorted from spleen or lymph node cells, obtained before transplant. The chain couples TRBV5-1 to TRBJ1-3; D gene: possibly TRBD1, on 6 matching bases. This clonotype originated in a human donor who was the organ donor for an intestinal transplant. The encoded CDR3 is CASSLAAGVGNTIYF. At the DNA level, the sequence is TGCGCCAGCAGCTTGGCCGCAGGGGTCGGAAACACCATATATTTT.